The sequence of this T cell receptor (beta chain) was determined in a study of cytomegalovirus exposure and HLA in healthy donors. Study overall: Unique TCRs numbering around 80 million, obtained from HLA-typed donors, made up an early data release.

It was with 60 Vbeta and 13 Jbeta primers that the PCR ran. The data were produced by immunoSEQ multiplex PCR, yet TCRdb's version contains in-frame clones alone and is incomplete. The sample has about 140,000 clones, about 80% seen once; the top ten hold 1.4% to 1.5%. The CDR3 sequence is 11 residues long. Germline V CDR1 and CDR2: DFQATT, SNEGSKA (reference sequence). The junction had 0 bases not matched to a gene; V was cut back by 4 bases and J by 8 bases. General study points: Presence/absence analyses supposed approximately even sequencing depth among donors. Specific recognition of CMV antigens was confirmed in vitro for a few chains (all CMV-associated).

On this clone: Its antigen is unknown.

The chain has TRBV20-1 and TRBJ2-2, with 8 nucleotides matching TRBD2. Input material: PBMCs. This TCR was recovered from a man younger than 40 in good health and CMV-seropositive. For the CDR3, the DNA is TGCAGTGCTACTAGCGGGGGGGAGCTGTTTTTT. Protein product: CSATSGGELFF.